The next 32 T cell receptor beta chains were all read from a single sample in a study of blood T cell repertoires in COVID-19. Profiled with immunoSEQ multiplex PCR; TCRdb holds only in-frame clones, not every one. The top ten hold about 1.7% of the sample, which has some 510,000 clones, roughly 90% seen once. Sequencing input: PBMCs or T cells enriched from blood (not recorded which). The origin of the receptors is a woman between 40 and 55 years old who had recovered from COVID-19.

The count of this clone is one. V is TRBV19 and J is TRBJ2-5; TRBD2 is a possible D gene (5 bases). V shed 3 bases and J shed 5 bases, with 16 bases lying between them. Germline loops: CDR1 LNHDA, CDR2 SQIVND (reference sequence). The CDR3 has 15 residues. Here the CDR3 reads CASSMSSGVYETQYF. The CDR3 nucleotides are TGTGCCAGTAGTATGTCTTCCGGGGTCTATGAGACCCAGTACTTC.

The chain links TRBV11-3 to TRBJ2-7; the D gene is possibly TRBD1 (5 bases). CDR1 is SGHNT, CDR2 YENEEA, per germline. Trimming cost V 3 bases and J 5 bases, with 14 bases left between them. The CDR3 contains 14 residues. CDR3 protein: CASSFLSGSDEQYF. The CDR3 nucleotides are TGTGCCAGCAGCTTTTTGTCAGGGTCAGACGAGCAGTACTTC. Full variable domain (outside the CDR3, taken from reference TRBV11-3 and TRBJ2-7): EAGVVQSPRYKIIEKKQPVAFWCNPISGHNTLYWYLQNLGQGPELLIRYENEEAVDDSQLPKDRFSAERLKGVDSTLKIQPAELGDSAVYLCASSFLSGSDEQYFGPGTRLTVT.

This clone was detected once. The chain has TRBV6-6 and TRBJ2-7, with D unresolved. V dropped 4 bases and J dropped 12 bases, with 16 bases sitting between them. Germline V lookup: CDR1 MNHNY, CDR2 SVGAGI (reference sequence). This CDR3 is 12 amino acids long. Here the CDR3 reads CASSSSLSSGYF. CDR3 DNA: TGTGCCAGCAGTTCCTCATTGTCATCCGGGTACTTC.

This chain connects TRBV2 to TRBJ1-2; D possibly corresponds to TRBD1 (5 bases). This CDR3 region has 14 residues. CDR1 and CDR2 (germline): SNHLY, FYNNEI. The V and J ends lost 6 bases and 4 bases respectively, with 15 bases between them. The CDR3 sequence is CASSRISQGYGYTF. For the CDR3, the DNA is TGTGCCAGCAGCCGGATCTCCCAGGGCTATGGCTACACCTTC.

The chain employs TRBV19 and TRBJ1-2, with unresolved D. Trimming left V 2 bases short and J 13 bases short, with 17 bases between. This CDR3 spans 13 amino acids. The germline V gene has CDR1 LNHDA and CDR2 SQIVND (reference sequence). This CDR3 is CASSITFERGATF. The DNA for the CDR3 is TGTGCCAGTAGTATAACTTTCGAGAGAGGTGCCACCTTC.

The CDR3 region has the DNA TGTGCCAGCAGTGACAGCAGGTCCGGGGCCAACGTCCTGACTTTC. It yields the protein CASSDSRSGANVLTF. The V and J genes are TRBV25-1 and TRBJ2-6; D is unclear. This CDR3 is 15 amino acids long. Germline CDR1 and CDR2: MGHDK and SYGVNS. V was shortened by 3 bases and J by 4 bases, with 10 bases between the two germline ends.

This sequence joins TRBV3-1 (or the pseudogene TRBV3-2) and TRBJ2-2; 7 bases are shared with TRBD1. The trim removed 4 bases at V and 4 bases at J, leaving 3 bases unmatched. This CDR3 spans 14 amino acids. CDR1 and CDR2 from the germline V gene are LGHDT and YNNKEL (reference sequence). In DNA, the CDR3 is TGTGCCAGCAGCCCCAGGGGGAGCACCGGGGAGCTGTTTTTT. This translates into CASSPRGSTGELFF.

The CDR3 sequence: CASSLSRLAASYEQYF. The CDR3 DNA follows: TGTGCCAGCAGTTTATCGAGGCTAGCGGCTTCCTACGAGCAGTACTTC. The J gene is TRBJ2-7, the V gene TRBV27; TRBD2 matches at 7 bases. The CDR3 sequence is 16 residues long. Germline loops: CDR1 MNHEY, CDR2 SMNVEV (reference sequence). Trimming cost V 0 bases and J 1 base; bases outside gene matches: 6.

The chain links TRBV5-1 to TRBJ1-1; a possible D gene is TRBD1 (5 bases). The CDR3 has 17 amino acids. Germline V CDR1 and CDR2: SGHRS, YFSETQ. V was trimmed by 4 bases and J by 3 bases, leaving 22 bases between them. The CDR3 coding sequence is TGCGCCAGCAGCGCCACCGGCAGGGTAATTACCGACACTGAAGCTTTCTTT. It specifies CASSATGRVITDTEAFF.

The V gene is TRBV6-6, the J gene TRBJ2-1; D not resolved. Germline CDR1 reads MNHNY; CDR2 reads SVGAGI (reference sequence). The CDR3 sequence is 11 residues long. Between the trimmed V and J ends, which lost 6 bases and 8 bases, there was a span of 8 bases. The CDR3 loop reads CASRREDEQFF. CDR3 in DNA: TGTGCCAGCAGGAGAGAGGATGAGCAGTTCTTC.

This clone was recorded once. V usage is TRBV29-1 and J usage is TRBJ2-3, with 8 bases matching TRBD2. The germline gives CDR1 SQVTM, CDR2 ANQGSEA. V lost 0 bases and J lost 1; bases outside the gene matches: 18. There are 20 residues in the CDR3. Here the CDR3 reads CSVEDRAGISLTSGTDTQYF. Here the CDR3 DNA reads TGCAGCGTTGAAGATCGGGCAGGGATCTCCTTGACTAGCGGCACAGATACGCAGTATTTT.

This chain connects TRBV10-1 to TRBJ2-7; D possibly corresponds to TRBD2 (5 bases). This CDR3 is 14 amino acids long. Deletions cut 3 bases from V and 5 bases from J, with 14 bases between. Germline V gene lookup returns CDR1 WNHNN and CDR2 SYGVQD (reference sequence). CDR3 in DNA: TGCGCCAGCAGTGATGTCGGGGAGTACCACGAGCAGTACTTC. Amino acid sequence: CASSDVGEYHEQYF.

The chain recombines TRBV2 with TRBJ2-1; D perhaps matches TRBD1 (6 bases). Trimming removed 5 bases from V and 8 bases from J, with 10 bases in between. The CDR3 contains 12 residues. Per the germline V gene, CDR1 is SNHLY and CDR2 is FYNNEI. The CDR3 is CASSLTGYEQFF. As DNA, the CDR3 is TGTGCCAGCAGTCTTACAGGGTATGAGCAGTTCTTC.

The chain joins TRBV5-1 to TRBJ1-5; D might be TRBD1 (5 bases). The CDR3 totals 13 residues. Germline V lookup: CDR1 SGHRS, CDR2 YFSETQ. Trimming removed 4 bases from V and 7 bases from J, with 12 bases in between. CDR3 DNA: TGCGCCAGCAGCAACGACAGATGGCAGCCCCAGCATTTT. Its protein is CASSNDRWQPQHF.

This clone was recorded only once. This chain's CDR3 is CASTRKGATPERGRPHEQYF. DNA of the CDR3: TGTGCCAGCACCAGAAAAGGAGCTACCCCGGAGAGGGGGCGCCCCCACGAGCAGTACTTC. The chain links TRBV21-1 to TRBJ2-7; the table's D call, TRBD1, has no DNA check behind it. TRBV21-1 has pseudogene status. This CDR3 spans 20 amino acids.

The CDR3 is CSVEIGLTPNEQFF. CDR3 DNA: TGCAGCGTTGAGATAGGACTTACTCCCAATGAGCAGTTCTTC. The V and J genes are TRBV29-1 and TRBJ2-1; D may be TRBD2 (5 bases). This CDR3 has 14 amino acids. V dropped 3 bases and J dropped 6 bases, with 15 bases sitting between them. Germline V CDR1 and CDR2: SQVTM, ANQGSEA.

V is TRBV4-2 and J is TRBJ2-3; unclear D gene. The CDR3 runs to 13 residues. Germline V gives CDR1 LGHNA, CDR2 YNFKEQ. Trimming removed 1 base from V and 3 bases from J, with 5 bases in between. The CDR3 loop reads CASSQGVTDTQYF. For the CDR3, the DNA is TGTGCCAGCAGCCAAGGCGTTACAGATACGCAGTATTTT.

The chain couples TRBV6-5 to TRBJ2-7, with 8 positions matching TRBD1. The V segment lost 6 bases and the J segment 2 bases; nucleotides outside the gene matches: 6. Germline loops: CDR1 MNHEY, CDR2 SVGAGI. There are 14 residues in the CDR3. DNA of the CDR3: TGTGCCAGCAGAGGACAGGGACCCCCCTACGAGCAGTACTTC. This encodes CASRGQGPPYEQYF.

CDR3 region: CASSYRAEQFF. The CDR3 nucleotides are TGTGCCAGCAGCTACAGGGCTGAGCAGTTCTTC. The chain joins TRBV3-1 (or the pseudogene TRBV3-2) to TRBJ2-1, with TRBD1 as a possible D gene (6 bases). CDR3 length: 11 residues. CDR1 and CDR2 (germline): LGHDT, YNNKEL (reference sequence). V was pared by 5 bases and J by 9 bases, with 8 bases between.

This rearrangement joins TRBV7-6 to TRBJ1-2; 8 nucleotides align to TRBD1. Germline CDR1 is SGHVS and CDR2 is FNYEAQ. This CDR3 comprises 16 residues. Trimming at V came to 4 bases and at J to 0 bases, leaving 7 bases not matched to a gene. CDR3 residues: CASSSYRGSTNYGYTF. CDR3 DNA sequence: TGTGCCAGCAGCTCATACAGGGGGTCGACTAACTATGGCTACACCTTC. The full variable domain, in which reference TRBV7-6 and TRBJ1-2 provide the parts outside the CDR3, is GAGVSQSPRYKVTKRGQDVALRCDPISGHVSLYWYRQALGQGPEFLTYFNYEAQQDKSGLPNDRFSAERPEGSISTLTIQRTEQRDSAMYRCASSSYRGSTNYGYTFGSGTRLTVV.

The chain links TRBV7-9 to TRBJ1-2; D gene uncertain. CDR3 length: 14 amino acids. The V end lost 1 base, the J end lost 3 bases, and 9 bases lay between the germline ends. Germline CDR1 SEHNR, CDR2 FQNEAQ (reference sequence). The CDR3 DNA reads TGTGCCAGCAGCTTAGATGGCAGGTACTATGGCTACACCTTC. This sequence encodes CASSLDGRYYGYTF. Combining the CDR3 with reference TRBV7-9 and TRBJ1-2 gives the whole variable domain DTGVSQNPRHKITKRGQNVTFRCDPISEHNRLYWYRQTLGQGPEFLTYFQNEAQLEKSRLLSDRFSAERPKGSFSTLEIQRTEQGDSAMYLCASSLDGRYYGYTFGSGTRLTVV.

The chain carries TRBV28 and TRBJ1-6; D is ambiguous. Trimming removed 10 bases at V and 7 bases at J, with 17 bases between. The length of the CDR3 is 14 residues. Germline CDR1 and CDR2: MDHEN and SYDVKM. The CDR3 DNA reads TGTGCCACCTTATACAAGTCGGGGAATTCACCCCTCCACTTT. Translation: CATLYKSGNSPLHF. Using reference TRBV28 and TRBJ1-6 for the parts outside the CDR3, the full variable domain is DVKVTQSSRYLVKRTGEKVFLECVQDMDHENMFWYRQDPGLGLRLIYFSYDVKMKEKGDIPEGYSVSREKKERFSLILESASTNQTSMYLCATLYKSGNSPLHFGNGTRLTVT.

The chain links TRBV28 to TRBJ1-5; no firm D call. Germline V gene lookup returns CDR1 MDHEN and CDR2 SYDVKM. V dropped 3 bases and J dropped 3 bases, with 9 bases sitting between them. The length of the CDR3 is 14 residues. The CDR3 reads CASSLVHHNQPQHF. In nucleotides, the CDR3 is TGTGCCAGCAGTTTGGTACACCACAATCAGCCCCAGCATTTT.

The chain combines TRBV10-3 with TRBJ2-7, with D maybe TRBD2 (5 bases). Trimming removed 7 bases at V and 2 bases at J, with 12 bases between. The CDR3 runs 13 residues. Germline loops: CDR1 ENHRY, CDR2 SYGVKD. CDR3 nucleotide sequence: TGTGCCATCAATGGAGGCCGCGCCTACGAGCAGTACTTC. It is translated as CAINGGRAYEQYF.

The chain recombines TRBV25-1 with TRBJ1-1; perhaps TRBD1 as D (6 bases). This CDR3 is 13 amino acids long. Trimming took off 5 bases at V and 5 bases at J, with 12 bases between the two ends. The germline gives CDR1 MGHDK, CDR2 SYGVNS. The CDR3 loop is CASSYRVGTEAFF. CDR3 nucleotide sequence: TGTGCCAGCAGTTACAGGGTTGGGACTGAAGCTTTCTTT. The full variable domain, with the rest looked up from reference TRBV25-1 and TRBJ1-1, is EADIYQTPRYLVIGTGKKITLECSQTMGHDKMYWYQQDPGMELHLIHYSYGVNSTEKGDLSSESTVSRIRTEHFPLTLESARPSHTSQYLCASSYRVGTEAFFGQGTRLTVV.

The chain employs TRBV7-9 and TRBJ1-2; D remains ambiguous. The CDR3 has 15 residues. The V gene's germline CDR1 is SEHNR and CDR2 FQNEAQ (reference sequence). V lost 1 base and J lost 5, with 14 bases in between. The chain's CDR3 is CASSLDAPSPYGYTF. CDR3 bases: TGTGCCAGCAGCTTAGATGCCCCGAGCCCATATGGCTACACCTTC.

The V gene is TRBV25-1, the J gene TRBJ1-2; D is uncertain. Germline V gene lookup returns CDR1 MGHDK and CDR2 SYGVNS. The V end was cut by 4 bases, the J end by 0 bases, with 9 bases between. The CDR3 runs 14 residues. CDR3 in amino acids: CASSVHGTNYGYTF. CDR3 nucleotide sequence: TGTGCCAGCAGTGTCCACGGGACTAACTATGGCTACACCTTC.

V usage is TRBV9 and J usage is TRBJ1-2, with a possible D match to TRBD1 (6 bases). Germline CDR1 and CDR2: SGDLS and YYNGEE. The CDR3 loop spans 14 amino acids. V lost 3 bases, J lost 6 bases, and 15 bases lay in between. Written as DNA, the CDR3 is TGTGCCAGCAGCGCTACACAGGGTCTGAATGGCTACACCTTC. Translating it yields CASSATQGLNGYTF.

Only one count was recorded for this clone. This chain links TRBV29-1 with TRBJ1-2; 10 bases agree with TRBD1. The germline V gene has CDR1 SQVTM and CDR2 ANQGSEA. This CDR3 spans 13 amino acids. J was trimmed by 2 bases and V by 3 bases; bases with no gene match: 0. CDR3 in amino acids: CSVEGQGNYGYTF. CDR3 DNA: TGCAGCGTTGAGGGACAGGGGAACTATGGCTACACCTTC.

The chain has TRBV15 and TRBJ2-1; D is possibly TRBD2 (5 bases). V was cut by 0 bases and J by 0 bases, with 9 bases left in between. Looked up from germline, CDR1 is LNHNV and CDR2 is YYDKDF (reference sequence). The CDR3 extends over 16 amino acids. The CDR3 bases are TGTGCCACCAGCAGAGATATAGGGAGCTCCTACAATGAGCAGTTCTTC. Protein: CATSRDIGSSYNEQFF.

In DNA, the CDR3 is TGTGCCAGCAACAAACGAGGTTTCGGCACTGAAGCTTTCTTT. Amino acid sequence: CASNKRGFGTEAFF. The V and J genes are TRBV25-1 and TRBJ1-1; D ambiguous. Trimming removed 7 bases at V and 4 bases at J, with 16 bases between. Germline CDR1 and CDR2: MGHDK and SYGVNS. There are 14 residues in the CDR3.

There are a few counts of this clone. The gene calls are TRBV3-1 (or the pseudogene TRBV3-2) and TRBJ1-1; D gene unclear. Trimming removed 0 bases at V and 3 bases at J, with 5 bases between. The CDR3 has 13 residues. Germline assignment: CDR1 LGHDT and CDR2 YNNKEL (reference sequence). The CDR3 here is CASSQEIDTEAFF. In nucleotides, the CDR3 is TGTGCCAGCAGCCAAGAAATAGACACTGAAGCTTTCTTT.